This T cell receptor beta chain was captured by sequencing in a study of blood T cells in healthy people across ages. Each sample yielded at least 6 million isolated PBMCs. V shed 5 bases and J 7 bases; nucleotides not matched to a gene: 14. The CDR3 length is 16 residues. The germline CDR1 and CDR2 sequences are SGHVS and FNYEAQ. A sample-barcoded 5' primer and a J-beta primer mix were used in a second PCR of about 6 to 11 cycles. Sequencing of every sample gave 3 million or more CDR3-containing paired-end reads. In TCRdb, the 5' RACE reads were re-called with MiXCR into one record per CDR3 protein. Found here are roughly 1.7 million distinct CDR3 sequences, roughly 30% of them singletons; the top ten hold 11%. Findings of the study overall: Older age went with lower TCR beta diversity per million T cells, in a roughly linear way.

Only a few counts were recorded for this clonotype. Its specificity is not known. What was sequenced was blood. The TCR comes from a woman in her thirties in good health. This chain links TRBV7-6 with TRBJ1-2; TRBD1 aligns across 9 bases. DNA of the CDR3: TGTGCCAGCAGCATAGGACCCGGGACAGGGTGCGCTGGCTACACCTTC. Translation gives CASSIGPGTGCAGYTF.